One sample yielded the 24 T cell receptor beta chains listed below, sequenced in a study of blood T cell repertoires in COVID-19. Sequencing used immunoSEQ multiplex PCR; TCRdb keeps in-frame clones, though not all of them. The sample lists 50,000 to 75,000 clones, 80% to 95% occurring once. Sequencing input: peripheral blood. Receptors were obtained from a man between 65 and 79 years old with active COVID-19.

The J gene is TRBJ1-3, the V gene TRBV7-9; tentatively, D is TRBD1 (6 bases). The ends were cut back, 8 bases at V and 0 bases at J, with 17 bases in the middle. The CDR3 runs 16 residues. The germline V gene encodes CDR1 SEHNR and CDR2 FQNEAQ (reference sequence). As DNA, the CDR3 is TGTGCCAGCGGTCTACCAGGGGAAATCTCTGGAAACACCATATATTTT. Its protein product is CASGLPGEISGNTIYF.

The rearrangement uses TRBV28 and TRBJ2-5, with 7 bases fitting TRBD2. The length of the CDR3 is 14 residues. Germline loops: CDR1 MDHEN, CDR2 SYDVKM. V lost 3 bases to trimming and J lost 5 bases; unmatched junction nucleotides: 6. The CDR3 region has the DNA TGTGCCAGCAGTTTCGGCGGGGGTTCTGAGACCCAGTACTTC. Translating it yields CASSFGGGSETQYF.

The CDR3 protein is CASSLAPGNPYEQYF. The CDR3 bases are TGTGCCAGCAGCTTAGCTCCAGGGAATCCCTACGAGCAGTACTTC. The gene calls are TRBV7-9 and TRBJ2-7, with D perhaps TRBD1 (5 bases). The ends were cut back, 0 bases at V and 2 bases at J, with 11 bases in the middle. The germline CDR1 and CDR2 sequences are SEHNR and FQNEAQ (reference sequence). The CDR3 runs 15 residues.

The rearrangement joins TRBV19 to TRBJ1-2, with 8 bases lining up with TRBD1. Trimming took 5 bases from V and 5 from J; bases not matched to a gene: 10. The germline V gene encodes CDR1 LNHDA and CDR2 SQIVND (reference sequence). The CDR3 contains 15 residues. CDR3: CASSPSGQGGYGYTF. The CDR3 region has the DNA TGTGCCAGTAGTCCGTCAGGACAGGGTGGTTATGGCTACACCTTC.

The chain uses TRBV7-9 and TRBJ1-1, with TRBD1 identical over 7 bases. This CDR3 region has 13 residues. The ends lost 2 bases at V and 4 bases at J; junction bases unmatched: 1. Germline values: CDR1 SEHNR, CDR2 FQNEAQ (reference sequence). DNA of the CDR3: TGTGCCAGCAGCTTAACAGGGGTCACTGAAGCTTTCTTT. It encodes CASSLTGVTEAFF.

The genes are TRBV4-3 and TRBJ1-2; D remains unclear. Germline V CDR1 and CDR2: LGHNA, YSLEER. The CDR3 consists of 15 residues. Trimming removed 0 bases from V and 3 bases from J, with 11 bases in between. As DNA, the CDR3 is TGCGCCAGCAGCCAAGAATTAGGCGCGGACTATGGCTACACCTTC. It specifies CASSQELGADYGYTF.

V gene TRBV3-1 (or the pseudogene TRBV3-2) combines with J gene TRBJ2-5; TRBD2 matches 16 bases. The CDR3 runs 17 residues. Germline-derived CDR1 and CDR2 are LGHDT and YNNKEL (reference sequence). V lost 4 bases, J lost 7 bases, and 9 bases stayed unmatched. CDR3 residues: CASSPGTSGGAVGTQYF. The CDR3 region has the DNA TGTGCCAGCAGCCCCGGGACTAGCGGGGGGGCAGTGGGGACCCAGTACTTC.

Concerning this clone itself: Relative to the germline gene, one junction end is altered; a read error may explain this. The chain combines TRBV9 with TRBJ1-2; 7 bases align to TRBD1. The length of the CDR3 is 16 residues. The germline V gene encodes CDR1 SGDLS and CDR2 YYNGEE. The CDR3: CASRVASSGTAYGYTF. DNA for the CDR3: TGTGCCAGCAGAGTAGCAAGTTCCGGGACAGCCTATGGCTACACCTTC.

The V and J genes are TRBV6-5 and TRBJ2-2; TRBD2 matches 12 bases. From germline, CDR1 is MNHEY and CDR2 SVGAGI. V lost 8 bases and J lost 9; bases outside the gene matches: 10. This CDR3 is built from 15 residues. CDR3 DNA sequence: TGTGCCAGCGGTCCGTCTAGCGGGGGGGCTAGGGAGCTGTTTTTT. This translates into CASGPSSGGARELFF.

The gene calls are TRBV19 and TRBJ1-4, with 11 bases lining up with TRBD1. From germline, CDR1 is LNHDA and CDR2 SQIVND (reference sequence). The CDR3 is made up of 14 amino acids. V dropped 4 bases and J dropped 8; count of bases not matched to a gene: 3. DNA of the CDR3: TGTGCCAGTAGTACGGACAGGGGGCGCGAAAAACTGTTTTTT. Residues: CASSTDRGREKLFF.

The CDR3 coding sequence is TGTGCCAGCAGTTTCTCGGGACAGGGCTATGGCTACACCTTC. It is translated as CASSFSGQGYGYTF. V is TRBV28 and J is TRBJ1-2; 9 bases agree with TRBD1. CDR1 MDHEN and CDR2 SYDVKM come from the germline V gene. V lost 3 bases, J lost 4 bases, and 3 bases stayed unmatched. The CDR3 extends over 14 amino acids.

This clone is a singleton in its sample. This rearrangement joins TRBV5-1 to TRBJ2-2; D is unclear. V shed 4 bases and J shed 6 bases, with 10 bases lying between them. CDR1 and CDR2 from the germline V gene are SGHRS and YFSETQ. The length of the CDR3 is 13 residues. CDR3 residues: CASSPPVPGELFF. The CDR3 region has the DNA TGCGCCAGCAGCCCGCCGGTTCCCGGGGAGCTGTTTTTT.

The chain has TRBV5-1 and TRBJ2-1; D may be TRBD1 (7 bases). Trimming took 0 bases from V and 5 from J, leaving 12 bases between them. Germline CDR1 and CDR2: SGHRS and YFSETQ. The CDR3 is made up of 15 amino acids. CDR3: CASSLGDREDNEQFF. The CDR3 region has the DNA TGCGCCAGCAGCTTGGGAGACAGGGAGGACAATGAGCAGTTCTTC. The full variable domain, completed using reference TRBV5-1 and TRBJ2-1, is KAGVTQTPRYLIKTRGQQVTLSCSPISGHRSVSWYQQTPGQGLQFLFEYFSETQRNKGNFPGRFSGRQFSNSRSEMNVSTLELGDSALYLCASSLGDREDNEQFFGPGTRLTVL.

This clone has more than one count but fewer than ten. The chain combines TRBV9 with TRBJ2-3, with 8 bases that match TRBD2. The CDR3 is made up of 16 amino acids. The V gene's germline CDR1 is SGDLS and CDR2 YYNGEE. Trimming cost V 4 bases and J 0 bases; bases outside gene matches: 7. For the CDR3, the DNA is TGTGCCAGCAGCCCGTATAGCGGGGCCAGCACAGATACGCAGTATTTT. Protein product: CASSPYSGASTDTQYF.

V usage is TRBV19 and J usage is TRBJ2-7; 12 nucleotides match TRBD1. This CDR3 comprises 14 residues. Germline V lookup: CDR1 LNHDA, CDR2 SQIVND (reference sequence). The ends lost 5 bases at V and 2 bases at J; junction bases unmatched: 1. For the CDR3, the DNA is TGTGCCAGTAGTGGGACAGGGGGCCCCTACGAGCAGTACTTC. Translated: CASSGTGGPYEQYF.

This chain joins TRBV28 and TRBJ2-7; TRBD2 matches at 8 bases. Trimming took 2 bases from V and 4 from J; bases not matched to a gene: 25. CDR3 length equals 21 residues. From germline, CDR1 is MDHEN and CDR2 SYDVKM. The CDR3 sequence: CASSLGSGRGAGGTHLYEQYV. CDR3 in DNA: TGTGCCAGCAGTTTAGGTTCGGGGCGGGGGGCTGGCGGGACCCACTTGTACGAGCAGTACGTC.

The chain joins TRBV6-6 to TRBJ1-3, with D possibly being TRBD1 (5 bases). V shed 7 bases and J shed 0 bases, with 13 bases lying between them. The CDR3 runs 15 residues. Looked up from germline, CDR1 is MNHNY and CDR2 is SVGAGI (reference sequence). The CDR3 reads CASTIRVNSGNTIYF. The CDR3 DNA sequence: TGTGCCAGCACTATCAGGGTGAACTCTGGAAACACCATATATTTT.

This chain links TRBV28 with TRBJ2-7, with D perhaps TRBD1 (6 bases). Trimming cost V 5 bases and J 3 bases, with 11 bases left between them. In germline, CDR1 is MDHEN, CDR2 SYDVKM. The CDR3 totals 13 residues. The CDR3 DNA is TGTGCCAGCAGTACCGGACAGTACTACGAGCAGTACGTC. Its translation: CASSTGQYYEQYV.

The chain links TRBV4-3 to TRBJ1-4; the D gene is possibly TRBD1 (6 bases). This CDR3 contains 22 residues. With 3 bases removed from V and 6 bases from J, the gap between germline ends came to 35 bases. Germline V gives CDR1 LGHNA, CDR2 YSLEER. CDR3 sequence (DNA): TGCGCCAGCAGCCATCAACATCTTACCCGGGACAATATATTACTCCCTTATGAAAAACTGTTTTTT. It is translated as CASSHQHLTRDNILLPYEKLFF.

The chain has TRBV7-2 and TRBJ1-2; D unresolved. Trimming stripped 5 bases from V and 5 bases from J, with 12 bases between. This CDR3 has 13 residues. Germline CDR1 reads SGHTA; CDR2 reads FQGNSA. DNA for the CDR3: TGTGCCAGCAGCCCTTTTAGCGGGTATGGCTACACCTTC. This codes for CASSPFSGYGYTF.

The chain uses TRBV19 and TRBJ1-5, with D tentatively TRBD1 (5 bases). Germline CDR1 LNHDA, CDR2 SQIVND (reference sequence). The CDR3 runs 13 residues. Trimming cost V 4 bases and J 2 bases, with 6 bases left between them. CDR3 region: CASSTGGNQPQHF. The CDR3 coding sequence is TGTGCCAGTAGTACGGGGGGCAATCAGCCCCAGCATTTT.

In this sample, this clone turned up once. This chain connects TRBV2 to TRBJ1-2, with TRBD1 matching 9 bases. There are 14 residues in the CDR3. The germline CDR1 and CDR2 sequences are SNHLY and FYNNEI. V shed 7 bases, J shed 1 base, and the junction held 4 bases outside the gene matches. The CDR3 loop reads CASNGQGINYGYTF. CDR3 nucleotide sequence: TGTGCCAGCAACGGACAGGGGATTAACTATGGCTACACCTTC.

The chain links TRBV25-1 to TRBJ2-7; unclear D gene. The germline V gene has CDR1 MGHDK and CDR2 SYGVNS. V shed 2 bases and J shed 6 bases, with 5 bases lying between them. The CDR3 runs 11 residues. CDR3 nucleotides: TGTGCCAGCAGTGAAATCTTCGAGCAGTACTTC. Its translation: CASSEIFEQYF.

The gene calls are TRBV12-5 and TRBJ1-2; TRBD1 is a possible D gene (5 bases). V lost 2 bases and J lost 7, with 11 bases in between. The CDR3 extends over 13 amino acids. Germline CDR1 reads LGHNT; CDR2 reads FRNRAP. The chain's CDR3 is CASGLKQGSGYTF. DNA of the CDR3: TGTGCTAGTGGTTTGAAGCAGGGTAGTGGCTACACCTTC.